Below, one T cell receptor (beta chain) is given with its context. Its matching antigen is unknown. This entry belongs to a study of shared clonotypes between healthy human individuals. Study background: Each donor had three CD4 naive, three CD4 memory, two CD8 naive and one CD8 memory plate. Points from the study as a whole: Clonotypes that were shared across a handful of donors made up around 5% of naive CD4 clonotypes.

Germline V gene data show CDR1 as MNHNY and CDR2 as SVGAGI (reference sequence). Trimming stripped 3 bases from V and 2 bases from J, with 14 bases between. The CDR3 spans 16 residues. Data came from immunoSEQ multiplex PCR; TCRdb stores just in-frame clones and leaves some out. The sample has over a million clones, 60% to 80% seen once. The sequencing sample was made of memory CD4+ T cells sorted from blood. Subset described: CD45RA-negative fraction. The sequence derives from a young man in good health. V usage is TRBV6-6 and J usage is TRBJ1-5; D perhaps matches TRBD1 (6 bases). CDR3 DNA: TGTGCCAGCAGTTATGATCGGGGGCGAGGCAATCAGCCCCAGCATTTT. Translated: CASSYDRGRGNQPQHF.